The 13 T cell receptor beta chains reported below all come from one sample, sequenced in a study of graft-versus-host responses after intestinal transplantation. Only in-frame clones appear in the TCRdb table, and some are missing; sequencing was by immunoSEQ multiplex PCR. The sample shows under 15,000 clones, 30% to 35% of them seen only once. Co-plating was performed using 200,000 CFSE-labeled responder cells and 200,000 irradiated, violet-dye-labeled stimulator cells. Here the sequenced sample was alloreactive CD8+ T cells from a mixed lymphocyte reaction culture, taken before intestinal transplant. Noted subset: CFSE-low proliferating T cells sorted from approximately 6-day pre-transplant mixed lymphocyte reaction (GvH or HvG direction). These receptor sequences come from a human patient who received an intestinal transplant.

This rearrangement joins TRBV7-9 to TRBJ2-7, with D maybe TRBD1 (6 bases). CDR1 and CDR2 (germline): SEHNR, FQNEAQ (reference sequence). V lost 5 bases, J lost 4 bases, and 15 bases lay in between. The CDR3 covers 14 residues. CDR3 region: CASSQGNRVYEQYF. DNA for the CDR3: TGTGCCAGCAGCCAGGGGAATCGCGTTTACGAGCAGTACTTC.

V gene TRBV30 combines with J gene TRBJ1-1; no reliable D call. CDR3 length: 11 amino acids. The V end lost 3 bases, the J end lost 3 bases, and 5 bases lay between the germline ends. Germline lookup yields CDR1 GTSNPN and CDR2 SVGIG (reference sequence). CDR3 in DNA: TGTGCCTGGAGGGCGTACACTGAAGCTTTCTTT. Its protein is CAWRAYTEAFF.

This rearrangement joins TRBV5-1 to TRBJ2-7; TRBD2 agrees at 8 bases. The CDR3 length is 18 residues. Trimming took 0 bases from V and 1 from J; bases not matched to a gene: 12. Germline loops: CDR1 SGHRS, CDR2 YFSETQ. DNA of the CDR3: TGCGCCAGCAGCTTGGTTTCTTTAAGGACTAGCAAATCCTACGAGCAGTACTTC. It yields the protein CASSLVSLRTSKSYEQYF.

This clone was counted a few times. CDR3 nucleotide sequence: TGTGCCAGCAGCCCTTCGGTCAGGGGGCCTGAAAAACTGTTTTTT. Its translation is CASSPSVRGPEKLFF. The J gene is TRBJ1-4, the V gene TRBV6-6, with 8 bases matching TRBD1. Losses at the gene ends were 6 bases for V and 7 bases for J; bases not matched to a gene: 10. Germline CDR1 MNHNY, CDR2 SVGAGI (reference sequence). The CDR3 is 15 residues long.

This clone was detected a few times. The CDR3 DNA is TGTGCCAGTAGTATGGGGGGGAGCTCCTACAATGAGCAGTTCTTC. The encoded protein is CASSMGGSSYNEQFF. V is TRBV19 and J is TRBJ2-1, with 7 bases lining up with TRBD2. The germline gives CDR1 LNHDA, CDR2 SQIVND (reference sequence). With V trimmed by 3 bases and J by 0 bases, 2 bases remained unmatched. This CDR3 has 15 residues.

The CDR3 DNA sequence: TGTGCCAGCAGTTTCGGACGTAACAATGAGCAGTTCTTC. Its protein is CASSFGRNNEQFF. The chain has TRBV27 and TRBJ2-1; D gene uncertain. This CDR3 is built from 13 residues. CDR1 and CDR2 from the germline V gene are MNHEY and SMNVEV (reference sequence). V shed 3 bases and J shed 5 bases, with 8 bases lying between them.

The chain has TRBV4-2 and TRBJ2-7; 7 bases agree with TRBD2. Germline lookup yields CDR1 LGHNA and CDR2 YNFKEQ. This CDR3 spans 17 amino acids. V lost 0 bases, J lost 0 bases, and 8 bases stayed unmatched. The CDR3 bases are TGTGCCAGCAGCCAAGAATGGGCTAGCGGATCCTCCTACGAGCAGTACTTC. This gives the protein CASSQEWASGSSYEQYF.

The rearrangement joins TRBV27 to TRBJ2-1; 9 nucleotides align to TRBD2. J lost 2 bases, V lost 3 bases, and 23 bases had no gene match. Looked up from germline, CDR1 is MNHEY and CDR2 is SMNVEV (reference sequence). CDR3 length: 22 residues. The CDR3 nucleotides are TGTGCCAGCAGTTTTAAGGCGGGTGGGGGCTTAATAGCGGGAGACCCCTACAATGAGCAGTTCTTC. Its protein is CASSFKAGGGLIAGDPYNEQFF.

CDR3 sequence reads: CASKWTSGSADTQYF. The CDR3 bases are TGTGCCAGTAAATGGACTAGCGGGAGCGCAGATACGCAGTATTTT. The gene calls are TRBV19 and TRBJ2-3; 13 bases are a match to TRBD2. After removal of 7 bases from V and 4 bases from J, the junction contained 5 bases not matched to a gene. CDR3 length: 15 amino acids. CDR1 is LNHDA and CDR2 is SQIVND in the germline V gene (reference sequence). Full variable domain (missing parts from reference TRBV19 and TRBJ2-3): DGGITQSPKYLFRKEGQNVTLSCEQNLNHDAMYWYRQDPGQGLRLIYYSQIVNDFQKGDIAEGYSVSREKKESFPLTVTSAQKNPTAFYLCASKWTSGSADTQYFGPGTRLTVL.

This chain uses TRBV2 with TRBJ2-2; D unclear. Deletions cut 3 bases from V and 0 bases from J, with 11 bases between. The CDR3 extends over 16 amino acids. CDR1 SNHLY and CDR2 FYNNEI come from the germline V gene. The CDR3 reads CASSDVGRTNTGELFF. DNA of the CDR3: TGTGCCAGCAGTGATGTTGGCAGAACGAACACCGGGGAGCTGTTTTTT.

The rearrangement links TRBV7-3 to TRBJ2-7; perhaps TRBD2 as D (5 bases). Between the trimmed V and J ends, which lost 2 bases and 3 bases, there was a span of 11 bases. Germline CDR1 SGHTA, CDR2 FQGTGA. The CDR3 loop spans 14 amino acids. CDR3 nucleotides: TGTGCCAGCAGCTTAGCGTCGAGCGGCTACGAGCAGTACTTC. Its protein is CASSLASSGYEQYF.

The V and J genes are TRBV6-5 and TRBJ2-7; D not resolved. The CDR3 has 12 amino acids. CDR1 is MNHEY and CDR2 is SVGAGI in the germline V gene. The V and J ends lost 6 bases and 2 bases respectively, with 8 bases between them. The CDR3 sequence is CASRGPTYEQYF. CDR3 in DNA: TGTGCCAGCAGGGGCCCGACCTACGAGCAGTACTTC.

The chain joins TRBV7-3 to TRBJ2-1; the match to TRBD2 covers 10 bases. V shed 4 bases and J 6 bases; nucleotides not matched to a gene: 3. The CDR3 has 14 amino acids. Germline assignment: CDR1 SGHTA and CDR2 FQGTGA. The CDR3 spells CASSSSSGSNEQFF. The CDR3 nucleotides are TGTGCCAGCAGCTCCTCTAGCGGGAGCAATGAGCAGTTCTTC.